These 2 T cell receptor beta chains originate from one sample sequenced in a study of T cells in Graves' hyperthyroidism and ophthalmopathy. Researchers took RNA transcripts and amplified the TCR beta CDR3 regions from them. In the first-round RT-PCR of the TCR CDR3, the HTBI primer set was used. TCRdb fed the multiplex PCR reads into MiXCR, producing one record per CDR3 protein. The sample includes hundreds of thousands of distinct CDR3 sequences, around 15% seen only once; the top ten take about 3.5%. What was sequenced was blood. The receptors originated from a woman aged 40 to 50 with Graves' ophthalmopathy.

This clonotype was seen a few times. The V call is TRBV7-3, the J call TRBJ1-4; 7 bases map to TRBD1. V was pared by 3 bases and J by 8 bases, with 9 bases of the junction left unmatched. This CDR3 region has 15 residues. The germline gives CDR1 SGHTA, CDR2 FQGTGA. This chain's CDR3 is CASSFQQGFEEKLFF. CDR3 DNA sequence: TGTGCCAGCAGCTTCCAACAGGGGTTCGAAGAAAAACTGTTTTTT. The whole variable domain, remainder taken from reference TRBV7-3 and TRBJ1-4, is GAGVSQTPSNKVTEKGKYVELRCDPISGHTALYWYRQSLGQGPEFLIYFQGTGAADDSGLPNDRFFAVRPEGSVSTLKIQRTERGDSAVYLCASSFQQGFEEKLFFGSGTQLSVL.

This clonotype came up a few times. The chain has TRBV14 and TRBJ2-1; D gene ambiguous. The CDR3 totals 12 residues. Trimming left V 3 bases short and J 6 bases short, with 6 bases between. Germline V gene data show CDR1 as SGHDN and CDR2 as FVKESK. CDR3 nucleotides: TGTGCCAGCAGCCATAGGAGCAATGAGCAGTTCTTC. The encoded protein is CASSHRSNEQFF.